These 10 T cell receptor beta chains were all obtained from the same sample, sequenced in a study of blood T cell repertoires in COVID-19. TCRdb's copy holds only in-frame clones and misses some; the assay was immunoSEQ multiplex PCR. The table lists about 47,000 clones, 70% to 85% of them singletons. Sequences were obtained from peripheral blood. The source of these receptors is a man in his fifties with acute or convalescent COVID-19.

The gene calls are TRBV7-9 and TRBJ1-5, with D perhaps matching TRBD1 (5 bases). Germline CDR1 and CDR2: SEHNR and FQNEAQ (reference sequence). The V gene lost 1 base and the J gene lost 4 bases, with 20 bases spanning the gap. The CDR3 consists of 18 residues. CDR3: CASSLDSESGFSNQPQHF. The CDR3 DNA is TGTGCCAGCAGCTTAGACAGCGAGTCAGGGTTTTCTAATCAGCCCCAGCATTTT. Supplemented by reference TRBV7-9 and TRBJ1-5, the full variable domain reads DTGVSQNPRHKITKRGQNVTFRCDPISEHNRLYWYRQTLGQGPEFLTYFQNEAQLEKSRLLSDRFSAERPKGSFSTLEIQRTEQGDSAMYLCASSLDSESGFSNQPQHFGDGTRLSIL.

The chain carries TRBV7-3 and TRBJ2-3; TRBD2 aligns across 9 bases. Germline CDR1 and CDR2: SGHTA and FQGTGA. Unmatched junction bases numbered 4, after V lost 2 bases and J lost 1 base. This CDR3 is built from 16 residues. Written as DNA, the CDR3 is TGTGCCAGCAGCTTATTGCCTAGCGGGGGCACAGATACGCAGTATTTT. Residues: CASSLLPSGGTDTQYF.

The rearrangement joins TRBV5-1 to TRBJ2-7, with 8 bases aligning to TRBD1. The junction had 5 bases not matched to a gene; V was cut back by 0 bases and J by 3 bases. Germline-derived CDR1 and CDR2 are SGHRS and YFSETQ. The CDR3 loop spans 15 amino acids. This CDR3 is CASSLGQGLLYEQYF. In DNA, the CDR3 is TGCGCCAGCAGCTTGGGACAGGGGTTACTCTACGAGCAGTACTTC.

The rearrangement links TRBV7-9 to TRBJ2-1; 11 bases line up with TRBD2. The V and J ends lost 5 bases and 3 bases, in that order; junction bases with no gene match: 6. This CDR3 contains 16 residues. Germline-derived CDR1 and CDR2 are SEHNR and FQNEAQ (reference sequence). The CDR3: CASSLWTSGLYNEQFF. CDR3 nucleotide sequence: TGTGCCAGCAGCCTGTGGACTAGCGGGCTCTACAATGAGCAGTTCTTC.

The CDR3 region has the DNA TGTGCCAGTAGTATTGTCTCTTCCTACGAGCAGTACTTC. Protein sequence: CASSIVSSYEQYF. The J gene is TRBJ2-7, the V gene TRBV19, with D uncertain. This CDR3 comprises 13 residues. In germline, CDR1 is LNHDA, CDR2 SQIVND (reference sequence). Trimming cost V 3 bases and J 1 base, with 7 bases left between them.

This chain joins TRBV15 and TRBJ2-5, with 7 bases aligning to TRBD2. Germline V lookup: CDR1 LNHNV, CDR2 YYDKDF (reference sequence). Losses at the gene ends were 0 bases for V and 0 bases for J; bases not matched to a gene: 7. The CDR3 contains 17 residues. The CDR3 nucleotides are TGTGCCACCAGCAGAGATCGCGTCGGGGGGTACCAAGAGACCCAGTACTTC. It encodes CATSRDRVGGYQETQYF.

The chain uses TRBV19 and TRBJ2-7, with D possibly matching TRBD1 (5 bases). CDR1 is LNHDA, CDR2 SQIVND, per germline (reference sequence). The CDR3 runs to 13 residues. V was clipped by 3 bases and J by 3 bases, with 9 bases between them. In nucleotides, the CDR3 is TGTGCCAGTAGTATTGACAGCTTCTACGAGCAGTACTTC. Translation: CASSIDSFYEQYF.

The rearrangement uses TRBV7-9 and TRBJ2-1; 7 bases fit TRBD1. The ends lost 1 base at V and 8 bases at J; junction bases unmatched: 8. The CDR3 covers 15 residues. Germline CDR1 and CDR2: SEHNR and FQNEAQ (reference sequence). Here the CDR3 reads CASSLGGRQGHEQFF. The CDR3 DNA is TGTGCCAGCAGCTTAGGAGGGCGACAGGGCCATGAGCAGTTCTTC.

The rearrangement links TRBV7-8 to TRBJ2-5; tentative D call: TRBD1 (5 bases). The V end was cut by 5 bases, the J end by 2 bases, with 15 bases between. CDR3 length: 15 residues. Germline CDR1 SGHVS, CDR2 FQNEAQ. CDR3: CASSLKRQLQETQYF. CDR3 in DNA: TGTGCCAGCAGCCTAAAGAGACAGCTACAAGAGACCCAGTACTTC.

The chain employs TRBV28 and TRBJ1-1; 7 nucleotides line up with TRBD1. This CDR3 region has 13 residues. V was clipped by 6 bases and J by 4 bases; unmatched bases: 5. In germline, CDR1 is MDHEN, CDR2 SYDVKM. The CDR3 DNA reads as TGTGCCAGCAGGGGACAGTTGGCCACTGAAGCTTTCTTT. Its translation is CASRGQLATEAFF.